These T cell receptor beta chains were read from a single sample in a study of CD8+CD57+ T cells in acquired aplastic anemia. Each CDR3 protein gets one entry after TCRdb re-called the reads with MiXCR. The data show some 180,000 distinct CDR3 sequences, about three fifths seen once. Sequencing was carried out using sorted CD4+, CD8+, or CD8+CD57+ T cells (not recorded which) from PBMCs. All receptors come from a human donor with aplastic anemia. Each CDR3 is given with its conserved first and last residue. The D gene is left open where the match is weak. Clone size, where shown, is once, few, many, or a class for clones that have expanded.

>TRBJ2-3|TRBV2|-|many
CASSPETTSTDTQYF
TGTGCCAGCAGTCCCGAGACCACTAGCACAGATACGCAGTATTTT
>TRBJ1-6|TRBV25-1|-|-
CASREEGVGSPLHF
TGTGCCAGCAGGGAGGAGGGTGTCGGTTCACCCCTCCACTTT
>TRBJ1-1|TRBV12-3/TRBV12-4|TRBD1|-
CASIGTGGTEAFF
TGTGCCAGCATAGGGACAGGGGGCACTGAAGCTTTCTTT
>TRBJ2-5|TRBV9|TRBD1|-
CASSVNPRDSQETQYF
TGTGCCAGCAGCGTGAACCCCCGGGACAGCCAAGAGACCCAGTACTTC
>TRBJ2-7|TRBV25-1|-|-
CASSAMRLGDYEQYF
TGTGCCAGCAGTGCTATGAGGCTGGGAGACTACGAGCAGTACTTC
>TRBJ2-2|TRBV6-1|TRBD1|many
CASMGPGTETGELFF
TGTGCCAGCATGGGACCCGGGACAGAAACCGGGGAGCTGTTTTTT
>TRBJ2-1|TRBV2|-|-
CASNTGTQGNEQFF
TGTGCCAGCAATACCGGGACTCAGGGCAATGAGCAGTTCTTC
>TRBJ1-1|TRBV10-3|-|-
CAISGRGAEAFF
TGTGCCATCAGCGGGAGGGGAGCTGAAGCTTTCTTT
>TRBJ2-5|TRBV29-1|-|-
CSTAGQIQETQYF
TGCAGCACCGCGGGACAGATCCAAGAGACCCAGTACTTC
>TRBJ2-7|TRBV29-1|-|-
CSVGTDSYEQYF
TGCAGCGTTGGAACAGACTCCTACGAGCAGTACTTC
>TRBJ2-7|TRBV15|-|-
CATRKGVGYEQYF
TGTGCCACCAGGAAGGGGGTTGGGTACGAGCAGTACTTC
>TRBJ2-1|TRBV5-1|-|-
CASIDANNEQFF
TGCGCCAGCATTGATGCGAATAATGAGCAGTTCTTC
>TRBJ2-1|TRBV29-1|TRBD2|-
CSEKASGNNEQFF
TGCAGCGAGAAGGCTAGCGGTAACAATGAGCAGTTCTTC
>TRBJ1-2|TRBV10-3|-|-
CAISDYGNYGYTF
TGTGCCATCAGTGATTATGGGAACTATGGCTACACCTTC
>TRBJ2-1|TRBV20-1|-|-
CSAPPLGVSYNEQFF
TGCAGTGCCCCCCCATTAGGGGTCTCCTACAATGAGCAGTTCTTC
>TRBJ2-7|TRBV2|-|-
CASNGGGSYEQYF
TGTGCCAGCAACGGAGGGGGCAGCTACGAGCAGTACTTC
>TRBJ2-7|TRBV2|TRBD1|-
CASRAGTGLDEQYF
TGTGCCAGCAGGGCCGGGACAGGGCTCGACGAGCAGTACTTC
>TRBJ2-5|TRBV9|-|-
CASSLRTNQETQYF
TGTGCCAGCAGCTTAAGGACAAACCAAGAGACCCAGTACTTC
>TRBJ1-2|TRBV4-1|TRBD1|few
CASSQEDRGLSGYTF
TGCGCCAGCAGCCAAGAAGACAGGGGGCTAAGTGGCTACACCTTC
>TRBJ2-7|TRBV7-2|-|-
CASSPPVTYEQYF
TGTGCCAGCAGCCCTCCGGTGACCTACGAGCAGTACTTC
>TRBJ2-3|TRBV2|TRBD2|-
CASLGDYQSTDTQYF
TGTGCCAGCTTGGGGGACTACCAAAGCACAGATACGCAGTATTTT
>TRBJ2-1|TRBV2|-|-
CASSAYSEQFF
TGTGCCAGCAGCGCCTACTCTGAGCAGTTCTTC
>TRBJ2-7|TRBV15|TRBD1|-
CATSIGTGIYEQYF
TGTGCCACCAGCATCGGGACAGGGATCTACGAGCAGTACTTC
>TRBJ2-3|TRBV29-1|-|-
CSLRRDTQYF
TGCAGCCTTCGTAGGGATACGCAGTATTTT